Sequencing of this T cell receptor beta chain was carried out in a study of T cell changes during pregnancy in multiple sclerosis. Germline CDR1 is SGHRS and CDR2 is YFSETQ. The CDR3 length is 16 residues. V trimming: 1 base; J trimming: 4 bases; junction bases outside the gene matches: 7. The method was immunoSEQ multiplex PCR; TCRdb's version includes in-frame clones alone and lacks a portion of them. The sample lists fewer than 30,000 clones; over 85% were seen once. This specimen was CD4+ T cells from peripheral blood mononuclear cells, taken in the first trimester of pregnancy. The J gene is TRBJ2-1, the V gene TRBV5-1; 8 positions agree with TRBD2. The source of this sequence is a female donor with multiple sclerosis, enrolled in a pregnancy study. The CDR3 loop reads CASSLREASGYNEQFF. The CDR3 DNA follows: TGCGCCAGCAGCTTGAGGGAGGCTAGCGGGTACAATGAGCAGTTCTTC.